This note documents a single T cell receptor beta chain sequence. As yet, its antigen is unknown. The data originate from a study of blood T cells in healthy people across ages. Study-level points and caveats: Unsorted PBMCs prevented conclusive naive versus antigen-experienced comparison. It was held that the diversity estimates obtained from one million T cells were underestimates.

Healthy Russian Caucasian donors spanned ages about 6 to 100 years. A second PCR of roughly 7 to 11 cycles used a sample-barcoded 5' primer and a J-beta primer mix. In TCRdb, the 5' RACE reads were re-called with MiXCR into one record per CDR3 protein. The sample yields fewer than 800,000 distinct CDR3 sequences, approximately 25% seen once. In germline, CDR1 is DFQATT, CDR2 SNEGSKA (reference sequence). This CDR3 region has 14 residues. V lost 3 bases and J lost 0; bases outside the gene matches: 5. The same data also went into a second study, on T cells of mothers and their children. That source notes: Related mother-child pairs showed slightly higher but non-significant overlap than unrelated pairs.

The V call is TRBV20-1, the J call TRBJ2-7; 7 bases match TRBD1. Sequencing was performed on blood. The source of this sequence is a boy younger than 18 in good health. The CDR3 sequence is CSASASGGSYEQYF. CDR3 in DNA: TGCAGTGCTAGTGCCTCAGGGGGCTCCTACGAGCAGTACTTC.